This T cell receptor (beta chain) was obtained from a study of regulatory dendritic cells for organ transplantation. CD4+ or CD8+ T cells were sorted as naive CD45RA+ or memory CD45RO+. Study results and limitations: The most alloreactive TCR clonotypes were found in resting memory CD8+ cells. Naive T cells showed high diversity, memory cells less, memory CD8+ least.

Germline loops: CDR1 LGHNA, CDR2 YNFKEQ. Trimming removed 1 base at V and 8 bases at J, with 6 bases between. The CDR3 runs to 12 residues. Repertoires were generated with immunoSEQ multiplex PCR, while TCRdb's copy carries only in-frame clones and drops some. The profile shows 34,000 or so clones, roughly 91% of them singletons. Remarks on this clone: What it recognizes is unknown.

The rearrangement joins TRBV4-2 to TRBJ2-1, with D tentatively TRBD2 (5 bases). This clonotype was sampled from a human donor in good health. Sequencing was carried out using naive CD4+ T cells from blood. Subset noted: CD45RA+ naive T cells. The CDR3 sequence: CASSQVSDEQFF. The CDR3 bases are TGTGCCAGCAGCCAAGTTAGCGATGAGCAGTTCTTC.